The rows below give T cell receptor beta chains drawn from one sample of a study of T-cell memory formation after mild COVID-19. In TCRdb, the 5' RACE reads were re-called with MiXCR into one record per CDR3 protein. The top ten hold roughly a fifth of the sample, which has 250,000 or so distinct CDR3 sequences, around a tenth seen once. Sequencing was carried out using PBMCs or a T cell subset sorted from them (not recorded which). All receptors come from a man between 18 and 29 years old who had mild COVID-19 (a few samples of this study predate the infection). Cell type and time point are not known. Each CDR3 is given with its conserved first and last residue. A D gene is named only where the DNA matches it firmly. Clone size is shown for a subset of rows, as once, few, many or a class of expanded clone.

v_gene	j_gene	d_gene	abundance	CDR3nt	CDR3aa
TRBV11-2	TRBJ1-3	NA	few	TGTGCCAGCAGCTACAACACGGAGGTCACCATATATTTT	CASSYNTEVTIYF
TRBV4-1	TRBJ1-6	NA	NA	TGCGCCAGCAGCCTTCAGGCTTCTAATTCACCCCTCCACTTT	CASSLQASNSPLHF
TRBV20-1	TRBJ1-2	NA	NA	TGCAGTGCTAAAGACACCAACTATGGCTACACCTTC	CSAKDTNYGYTF
TRBV6-5	TRBJ1-1	NA	NA	TGTGCCAGCAGACCCAGAGAGGGAAAGTCGAACACTGAAGCTTTCTTT	CASRPREGKSNTEAFF
TRBV9	TRBJ2-7	NA	many	TGTGCCAGCAGCCCAAGCGAGGGGGTCACGAGGGAGCAGTACTTC	CASSPSEGVTREQYF
TRBV5-1	TRBJ2-3	NA	many	TGCGCCAGCAGCAAGCTAGATCGCACAGATACGCAGTATTTT	CASSKLDRTDTQYF
TRBV12-3/TRBV12-4	TRBJ1-5	NA	many	TGTGCCAGCACCTTTTTAGGGCAGCCCCAGCATTTT	CASTFLGQPQHF
TRBV7-3	TRBJ2-3	TRBD2	many	TGTGCCAGCAGCTCCGGACTAGCAACAGATACGCAGTATTTT	CASSSGLATDTQYF
TRBV11-2	TRBJ1-1	NA	few	TGTGCCAGCAGCTTATACGAGGCGTCCCTGAACACTGAAGCTTTCTTT	CASSLYEASLNTEAFF
TRBV7-9	TRBJ2-7	NA	few	TGTGCCAGCTCCAGGGAATACGAGCAGTACTTC	CASSREYEQYF
TRBV7-3	TRBJ2-1	NA	many	TGTGCCAGTAGGGGGAGGAGCAATGAGCAGTTCTTC	CASRGRSNEQFF
TRBV7-8	TRBJ2-3	NA	few	TGTGCCAGCACGGCGGGAAATACGCAGTATTTT	CASTAGNTQYF
TRBV6-5	TRBJ2-7	TRBD1	NA	TGTGCCAGCAGAAGATGGGGACAGGGGGCCTACGAGCAGTACTTC	CASRRWGQGAYEQYF
TRBV4-3	TRBJ1-1	NA	few	TGCGCCAGCAGCCCAGACGTGGGGCAGACCACTGAAGCTTTCTTT	CASSPDVGQTTEAFF
TRBV6-6	TRBJ1-2	TRBD1	NA	TGTGCCAGCAGTTACGCCGACAGGGGGGATGGCTACACCTTC	CASSYADRGDGYTF
TRBV12-3/TRBV12-4	TRBJ1-5	NA	few	TGTGCCAGCAGCCCCGACGGGGGCTTTAGTCAGCCCCAGCATTTT	CASSPDGGFSQPQHF
TRBV7-2	TRBJ1-2	NA	once	TGTGCCAGCAGCTGGCGGACAGCCCGAGAGGACTATGGCTACACCTTC	CASSWRTAREDYGYTF
TRBV5-5	TRBJ1-2	NA	many	TGTGCCAGCAGCCCCCGGGGTGCCCTGGACTATGGCTACACCTTC	CASSPRGALDYGYTF
TRBV4-2	TRBJ2-3	NA	NA	TGTGCCAGCAGCCAAGTCGGTGCAGGGTCTAGCACAGATACGCAGTATTTT	CASSQVGAGSSTDTQYF
TRBV29-1	TRBJ2-3	TRBD1	few	TGCAGCGTTTCCCAACAGGGGCCGTCTGATACGCAGTATTTT	CSVSQQGPSDTQYF
TRBV4-2	TRBJ2-1	TRBD1	few	TGTGCCAGCAGATGGGGGACAGGGACCGATGAGCAGTTCTTC	CASRWGTGTDEQFF
TRBV7-9	TRBJ1-2	NA	NA	TGTGCCAGCAGCCCCCGGGGGTTACAACGGGCTAACTATGGCTACACCTTC	CASSPRGLQRANYGYTF
TRBV25-1	TRBJ1-6	TRBD1	few	TGTGCCAGCAGTGAACATTACGGGACAGGCAAAACACCCCTCCACTTT	CASSEHYGTGKTPLHF
TRBV6-6	TRBJ1-1	NA	few	TGTGCCAGCAGGGCGCCCGGCACTGAAGCTTTCTTT	CASRAPGTEAFF
TRBV20-1	TRBJ1-2	NA	NA	TGCAGTGCTAGAGGGAACCCTGGGGACTATGGCTACACCTTC	CSARGNPGDYGYTF
TRBV20-1	TRBJ2-3	TRBD2	few	TGCAGTGCCAACACAGGACTAGCGGGGGATACGCAGTATTTT	CSANTGLAGDTQYF
TRBV20-1	TRBJ2-7	TRBD2	few	TGCAGTGCTACCCTAGCGGGGGGCCGCAACGAGCAGTACTTC	CSATLAGGRNEQYF
TRBV7-9	TRBJ2-5	NA	many	TGTGCCAGCAGCGCCGTCCCTGGAGGAGAGGCCCAGTACTTC	CASSAVPGGEAQYF
TRBV18	TRBJ1-5	TRBD1	many	TGTGCCAGCTCATTCGACAGGGAGAGTCAGCCCCAGCATTTT	CASSFDRESQPQHF
TRBV5-4	TRBJ2-3	NA	few	TGTGCCAGCAGCTTGAGTCCCGGTTCCACAGATACGCAGTATTTT	CASSLSPGSTDTQYF